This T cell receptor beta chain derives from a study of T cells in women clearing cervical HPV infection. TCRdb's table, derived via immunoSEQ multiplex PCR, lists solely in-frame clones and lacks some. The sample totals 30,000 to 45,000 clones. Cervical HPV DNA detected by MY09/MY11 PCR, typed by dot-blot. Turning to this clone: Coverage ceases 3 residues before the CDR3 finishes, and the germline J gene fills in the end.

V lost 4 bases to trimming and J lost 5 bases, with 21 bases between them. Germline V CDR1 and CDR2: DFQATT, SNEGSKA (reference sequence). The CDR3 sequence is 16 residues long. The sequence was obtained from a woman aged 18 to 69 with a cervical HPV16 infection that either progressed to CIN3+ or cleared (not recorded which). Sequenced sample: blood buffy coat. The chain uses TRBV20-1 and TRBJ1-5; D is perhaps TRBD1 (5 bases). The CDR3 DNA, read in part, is TGCAGTGCTATCGCCCCTCAGGGCCGCTGGGATCAGCCC. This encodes CSAIAPQGRWDQP. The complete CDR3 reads CSAIAPQGRWDQPQHF.